This T cell receptor (beta chain) was identified in a study of monozygotic twins with inflammatory bowel disease. This CDR3 has 14 amino acids. Germline V gene lookup returns CDR1 SEHNR and CDR2 FQNEAQ (reference sequence). Blood was drawn once per donor, and each sample measured roughly 2.5 ml. Overall study results and limits: Lower TCRbeta diversity (inverse Simpson) was seen in IBD patients than in healthy co-twins. T cell subtypes were not distinguishable in this analysis.

Each of TCRalpha and TCRbeta cDNA went through two nested PCRs, lasting about 16 and 10 cycles. For each CDR3 protein, TCRdb gives one entry from its re-call of the 5' RACE reads, without DNA. Its table records more than 100,000 distinct CDR3 sequences. As for this clonotype: The target antigen is unknown.

Sequencing was done on a sample of blood. The receptor's source is a human donor with ulcerative colitis or Crohn's disease, or a healthy co-twin of an affected twin (not recorded which). The rearrangement joins TRBV7-9 to TRBJ2-1; absent DNA, TCRdb's TRBD1 call cannot be checked. The CDR3 here is CASSQGQTFNEQFF.